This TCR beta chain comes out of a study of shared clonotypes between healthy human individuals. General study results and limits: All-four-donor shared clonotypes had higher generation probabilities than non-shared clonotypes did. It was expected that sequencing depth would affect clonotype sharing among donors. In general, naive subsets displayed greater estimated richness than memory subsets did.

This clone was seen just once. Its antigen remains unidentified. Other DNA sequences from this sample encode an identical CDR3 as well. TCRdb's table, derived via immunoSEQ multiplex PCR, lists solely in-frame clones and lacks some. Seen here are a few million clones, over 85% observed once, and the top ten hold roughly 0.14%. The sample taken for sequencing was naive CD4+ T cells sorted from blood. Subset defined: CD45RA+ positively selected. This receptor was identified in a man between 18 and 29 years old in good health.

CDR3 nucleotide sequence: TGTGCCAGCAGCGTAGATGGGGATACGCAGTATTTT. Amino acid sequence: CASSVDGDTQYF. V and J are TRBV9 and TRBJ2-3; D gene uncertain. Trimming pared 0 bases from V and 6 bases from J, leaving 5 bases between. The CDR3 totals 12 residues. Per the germline V gene, CDR1 is SGDLS and CDR2 is YYNGEE.